The rows below give T cell receptor beta chains drawn from one sample of a study of breast tumors, draining lymph nodes, adjacent tissues. TCRdb called the multiplex PCR reads again in MiXCR, with one record for every CDR3 protein. The sample has roughly 110,000 distinct CDR3 sequences, around 30% seen once. The material sequenced was axillary lymph node tissue. Receptors were obtained from a female donor with breast cancer. Some clones in this sample may be carry-over from other donors' samples. The CDR3 runs from the conserved cysteine through the conserved F or W. The D gene is left open where the match is weak. The size field is filled for only some rows; it gives once, few, many or a size class.

TRBV27	NA	many	TRBJ2-3	TGTGCCGCCGGGAGCACAGATACGCAGTATTTT	CAAGSTDTQYF
TRBV30	TRBD2	many	TRBJ2-3	TGTGCCTGGAGTTCTCAGAGGACTAGCGGACGCACAGATACGCAGTATTTT	CAWSSQRTSGRTDTQYF
TRBV11-1	NA	many	TRBJ2-1	TGTGCCAGCAGGCTGGACCTTAACCCCCACAATGAGCAGTTCTTC	CASRLDLNPHNEQFF
TRBV5-6	TRBD1	many	TRBJ2-7	TGTGCCAGCAGCCGGACAGGGCGGGAGCAGTACTTC	CASSRTGREQYF
TRBV6-5	NA	many	TRBJ1-2	TGTGCCAGCAGTCACCAGGGAAAACGAGGTGGCTACACCTTC	CASSHQGKRGGYTF
TRBV7-8	NA	many	TRBJ1-2	TGTGCCAGCAGTCCTTCGATAGAGATCGGTGGCTACACCTTC	CASSPSIEIGGYTF
TRBV2	TRBD2	NA	TRBJ2-3	TGTACCAGCAGTCCAGGACTAGCGGATATCACAGATGCGCAGTATTTT	CTSSPGLADITDAQYF
TRBV29-1	TRBD1	many	TRBJ1-1	TGCAGCGTTGAAAAGGGGTCAGGGGGCGGGACTGAAGCTTTCTTT	CSVEKGSGGGTEAFF
TRBV12-3/TRBV12-4	NA	few	TRBJ1-1	TGTGCCAGCACCCAGGACACAGTGAACACTGAAGCTTTCTTT	CASTQDTVNTEAFF
TRBV18	NA	many	TRBJ2-1	TGTGCCAGCTCACCACCAGCGGGTCTGTATAATGAGCAGTTCTTC	CASSPPAGLYNEQFF
TRBV6-2/TRBV6-3	TRBD1	NA	TRBJ1-4	TGTGCTTCAGTTCCGGGACAGAGAAATGAAAAACTGTTTTTT	CASVPGQRNEKLFF
TRBV12-3/TRBV12-4	NA	many	TRBJ1-3	TGTGCCAGCAGTCCCTTGGGGTCGGCTGGAAACACCATATATTTT	CASSPLGSAGNTIYF
TRBV29-1	TRBD1	many	TRBJ2-7	TGCAGCGTTGGGACAGGGTTCGAGCAGTACTTC	CSVGTGFEQYF
TRBV5-1	NA	NA	TRBJ1-1	TGCGCCAGCAGCCCACGCTTGACAGTGAACACTGAAGCTTTCTTT	CASSPRLTVNTEAFF
TRBV13	TRBD1	many	TRBJ2-5	TGTGCCAGCAGCTCCCTTGTAGAACCGGGACAGGGGGGAGGTGGAGAGACCCAGTACTTC	CASSSLVEPGQGGGGETQYF
TRBV20-1	TRBD1	many	TRBJ1-6	TGCAGTGGAAACAGGGGGCTGTCACCCCTCCACTTT	CSGNRGLSPLHF
TRBV12-3/TRBV12-4	NA	many	TRBJ2-1	TGTGCCAGCACCTCTAGCTGGGGGGGCAATTACAATGAGCAGTTCTTC	CASTSSWGGNYNEQFF
TRBV11-2	TRBD1	NA	TRBJ1-1	TGTGCCAGCAGCTCCCAGACAGGGGGCACTGAAGCTTTCTTT	CASSSQTGGTEAFF
TRBV5-8	TRBD2	many	TRBJ2-3	TGTGCCAGCAGCTTGGGAACTAGCGGGGGTAGGGATACGCAGTATTTT	CASSLGTSGGRDTQYF
TRBV9	TRBD2	many	TRBJ2-1	TGTGCCAGCAGCGTAGCCCCTCTTGGAGCGGGAGGGCCCTATGAGCAGTTCTTC	CASSVAPLGAGGPYEQFF
TRBV5-1	NA	once	TRBJ2-5	TGCGCCAGCAGCTTGGCCGGGAGTGTAGAGACCCAGTACTTC	CASSLAGSVETQYF
TRBV6-5	TRBD2	many	TRBJ2-2	TGTGCCAGCAGTTCTCCGGGGCTAGCGGGGAACACCGGGGAGCTGTTTTTT	CASSSPGLAGNTGELFF
TRBV7-2	TRBD1	many	TRBJ1-4	TGTGCCAGCAGCGCCAGCATGACAGGGTTCGAAAAACTGTTTTTT	CASSASMTGFEKLFF
TRBV15	TRBD1	NA	TRBJ2-2	TGTGCCACCAGCAGGGGCGCGGGGGACAGGGGCACCGGGGAGCTGTTTTTT	CATSRGAGDRGTGELFF
TRBV7-6	TRBD1	many	TRBJ2-3	TGTGCCAGCAGCTTAATGGGGACAGGCCTGTTTACAGATACGCAGTATTTT	CASSLMGTGLFTDTQYF
TRBV10-3	NA	many	TRBJ1-6	TGTGCCATCGGCAGACTTAATTCACCCCTCCACTTT	CAIGRLNSPLHF
TRBV18	TRBD2	NA	TRBJ2-5	TGTGCCAGCTCACCAGGCGGGGGGAAGGTGACCCAGTACTTC	CASSPGGGKVTQYF
TRBV28	NA	many	TRBJ2-7	TGTGCCAGCAGTTCCCTGCCGGGACTCTCGATCCTCTACGAGCAGTACTTC	CASSSLPGLSILYEQYF
TRBV20-1	NA	NA	TRBJ2-3	TGCAGTGCTAGAGATATTGGGGAATTTACGCAGTATTTT	CSARDIGEFTQYF